The 21 T cell receptor beta chains listed next were all sequenced from one sample in a study of blood T cell repertoires in COVID-19. The repertoire was sequenced with immunoSEQ multiplex PCR; TCRdb's copy has only in-frame clones and lacks some. Among 180,000 or so clones listed, 80% to 90% were seen once. Sequenced material: peripheral blood. The origin of the receptors is a man between 60 and 70 years old with acute or convalescent COVID-19.

This clone was seen a handful of times. The chain recombines TRBV7-9 with TRBJ1-4; a possible D gene is TRBD1 (5 bases). The CDR3 runs 13 residues. Germline assignment: CDR1 SEHNR and CDR2 FQNEAQ (reference sequence). V shed 1 base and J shed 7 bases, with 7 bases lying between them. CDR3 residues: CASSLGGGEKLFF. The CDR3 DNA reads as TGTGCCAGCAGCTTAGGGGGCGGTGAAAAACTGTTTTTT.

The chain combines TRBV6-5 with TRBJ2-1, with 8 bases identical to TRBD2. This CDR3 is built from 15 residues. Trimming removed 8 bases from V and 5 bases from J; junction bases left unmatched: 11. Germline V gene lookup returns CDR1 MNHEY and CDR2 SVGAGI. In DNA form, the CDR3 reads TGTGCCAGCCGCTACTTAGCGGGACGAGACAATGAGCAGTTCTTC. Amino acid sequence: CASRYLAGRDNEQFF.

This sequence joins TRBV3-1 (or the pseudogene TRBV3-2) and TRBJ2-7; the match to TRBD2 covers 11 bases. CDR3 length: 16 amino acids. With 4 bases clipped from V and 2 bases from J, the junction kept 7 bases outside the gene matches. Germline V CDR1 and CDR2: LGHDT, YNNKEL (reference sequence). CDR3 amino acids: CASSRQGTSGPYEQYF. For the CDR3, the DNA is TGTGCCAGCAGCCGCCAGGGGACTAGCGGTCCCTACGAGCAGTACTTC.

The table lists this clone with a count of one. The V gene is TRBV3-1 (or the pseudogene TRBV3-2), the J gene TRBJ1-2; 8 bases are shared with TRBD1. CDR1 is LGHDT and CDR2 is YNNKEL in the germline V gene (reference sequence). The CDR3 is made up of 13 amino acids. The V and J ends lost 4 bases and 5 bases, in that order; junction bases with no gene match: 3. The CDR3 sequence is CASSPGQDYGYTF. The CDR3 DNA sequence: TGTGCCAGCAGCCCGGGACAGGATTATGGCTACACCTTC.

The chain has TRBV7-8 and TRBJ1-4; unclear D gene. The V end lost 4 bases, the J end lost 5 bases, and 8 bases lay between the germline ends. The CDR3 contains 13 residues. Germline CDR1 SGHVS, CDR2 FQNEAQ. The CDR3 nucleotides are TGTGCCAGCAGCTCCCACATAAATGAAAAACTGTTTTTT. It codes for CASSSHINEKLFF.

V gene TRBV27 combines with J gene TRBJ1-6, with D unresolved. Trimming took 5 bases from V and 7 from J, leaving 6 bases between them. CDR1 is MNHEY and CDR2 is SMNVEV in the germline V gene (reference sequence). The CDR3 length is 12 residues. CDR3 residues: CASSPTNSPLHF. The CDR3 bases are TGTGCCAGCAGTCCTACGAATTCACCCCTCCACTTT.

The V gene is TRBV19, the J gene TRBJ1-3; tentative D call: TRBD1 (5 bases). CDR3 length: 14 residues. The ends were cut back, 5 bases at V and 1 base at J, with 9 bases in the middle. Germline V gene sequence: CDR1 LNHDA, CDR2 SQIVND (reference sequence). This CDR3 is CASSQGASGNTIYF. CDR3 DNA sequence: TGTGCCAGTAGTCAAGGGGCTTCTGGAAACACCATATATTTT.

This rearrangement joins TRBV19 to TRBJ2-7, with 9 bases identical to TRBD2. CDR1 LNHDA and CDR2 SQIVND come from the germline V gene (reference sequence). The CDR3 runs to 15 residues. Losses at the gene ends were 6 bases for V and 2 bases for J; bases not matched to a gene: 8. The CDR3 region is CASRLAGVAPYEQYF. In nucleotides, the CDR3 is TGTGCCAGTAGGTTAGCGGGAGTGGCCCCCTACGAGCAGTACTTC.

This clone appeared a single time. The rearrangement uses TRBV18 and TRBJ1-2; 11 bases are shared with TRBD1. Per the germline V gene, CDR1 is KGHSH and CDR2 is LQKENI. This CDR3 comprises 14 residues. J gave up 5 bases and V 4 bases, and 3 bases lay outside the gene matches. CDR3: CASSRTGGQYGYTF. The CDR3 region has the DNA TGTGCCAGCTCACGGACAGGGGGCCAGTATGGCTACACCTTC.

This sequence joins TRBV7-9 and TRBJ1-4; TRBD1 might be the D (5 bases). This CDR3 region has 14 residues. Germline V CDR1 and CDR2: SEHNR, FQNEAQ (reference sequence). V dropped 1 base and J dropped 10 bases, with 13 bases sitting between them. The CDR3 coding sequence is TGTGCCAGCAGCTTAGGGCAGGGAATAGGAAAACTGTTTTTT. Its translation: CASSLGQGIGKLFF.

Here the CDR3 DNA reads TGCGCCAGCAGCTTGGCCACTCGGGCTAACTATGGCTACACCTTC. Its protein product is CASSLATRANYGYTF. The J gene is TRBJ1-2, the V gene TRBV5-1, with unresolved D. CDR1 SGHRS and CDR2 YFSETQ come from the germline V gene. V lost 0 bases and J lost 0, with 9 bases in between. This CDR3 has 15 residues.

V and J are TRBV28 and TRBJ2-1; 7 bases line up with TRBD2. V dropped 4 bases and J dropped 7; count of bases not matched to a gene: 7. Germline lookup yields CDR1 MDHEN and CDR2 SYDVKM. The CDR3 has 14 residues. The CDR3 DNA reads TGTGCCAGCAGTTACAGACTAGCTCGAAATGAGCAGTTCTTC. Amino acid sequence: CASSYRLARNEQFF.

The chain employs TRBV7-9 and TRBJ2-7, with 12 bases identical to TRBD2. J gave up 5 bases and V 3 bases, and 5 bases lay outside the gene matches. The CDR3 totals 15 residues. CDR1 is SEHNR, CDR2 FQNEAQ, per germline (reference sequence). This CDR3 reads CASSLTLAGGNEQYF. The CDR3 region has the DNA TGTGCCAGCAGCTTGACACTAGCGGGAGGAAACGAGCAGTACTTC.

The CDR3, as DNA: TGTGCCAGCAGCCCTACCCCCGGAAACACCATATATTTT. Translation: CASSPTPGNTIYF. The J gene is TRBJ1-3, the V gene TRBV7-3; no definite D call. Trimming took off 5 bases at V and 4 bases at J, with 9 bases between the two ends. Per germline, CDR1 SGHTA and CDR2 FQGTGA. The CDR3 is made up of 13 amino acids.

The rearrangement joins TRBV5-1 to TRBJ1-1; D remains unclear. Per the germline V gene, CDR1 is SGHRS and CDR2 is YFSETQ. Trimming shortened V by 1 base and J by 7 bases, and 17 bases separated the two germline ends. The CDR3 extends over 15 amino acids. The CDR3 DNA sequence: TGCGCCAGCAGCTTGTTCGCTGGGAGTGTTGGTGAAGCTTTCTTT. This gives the protein CASSLFAGSVGEAFF.

The V gene is TRBV5-1, the J gene TRBJ1-4; D is undetermined. The CDR3 sequence is 13 residues long. V lost 2 bases and J 11 bases, leaving 13 bases between the germline ends. Germline values: CDR1 SGHRS, CDR2 YFSETQ. CDR3 nucleotide sequence: TGCGCCAGCAGCTTCGAGGCGGTCGGGAAACTGTTTTTT. This encodes CASSFEAVGKLFF.

A few counts support this clone. V gene TRBV28 combines with J gene TRBJ1-4; TRBD1 aligns across 8 bases. The CDR3 is made up of 12 amino acids. Germline values: CDR1 MDHEN, CDR2 SYDVKM. Unmatched junction bases numbered 6, after V lost 8 bases and J lost 10 bases. The CDR3 region has the DNA TGTGCCAGCGGAGGACAGGGATCAAAACTGTTTTTT. Its translation: CASGGQGSKLFF.

The chain links TRBV2 to TRBJ1-2; the D gene is possibly TRBD1 (6 bases). CDR1 is SNHLY and CDR2 is FYNNEI in the germline V gene. The length of the CDR3 is 13 residues. V lost 5 bases to trimming and J lost 1 base, with 8 bases between them. This CDR3 reads CASSTDSNYGYTF. CDR3 bases: TGTGCCAGCAGTACGGACAGTAACTATGGCTACACCTTC.

This chain joins TRBV27 and TRBJ2-3; 9 bases agree with TRBD1. This CDR3 is 15 amino acids long. V trimming: 6 bases; J trimming: 3 bases; junction bases outside the gene matches: 7. Per the germline V gene, CDR1 is MNHEY and CDR2 is SMNVEV (reference sequence). The CDR3 DNA reads TGTGCCAGCAGCCCCGTGGGGACAGGGACAGATACGCAGTATTTT. This encodes CASSPVGTGTDTQYF.

The rearrangement joins TRBV6-5 to TRBJ2-7; TRBD2 agrees at 7 bases. V was pared by 7 bases and J by 7 bases, with 10 bases of the junction left unmatched. Germline V gene data show CDR1 as MNHEY and CDR2 as SVGAGI. The CDR3 spans 13 residues. The CDR3 DNA is TGTGCCAGCACCTCGAGCGGGAAAGCGGAGCAGTACTTC. This encodes CASTSSGKAEQYF.

This rearrangement joins TRBV28 to TRBJ1-2; maybe TRBD1 (5 bases). In germline, CDR1 is MDHEN, CDR2 SYDVKM. Trimming removed 3 bases from V and 0 bases from J, with 11 bases in between. This CDR3 has 15 amino acids. CDR3 in DNA: TGTGCCAGCAGTTTGTCGGACACCTCTAACTATGGCTACACCTTC. Amino acid sequence: CASSLSDTSNYGYTF.